This T cell receptor beta chain derives from a study of T cells in Graves' hyperthyroidism and ophthalmopathy. Regions amplified from RNA transcripts were the TCR beta CDR3 regions. Primed by the HTBI set, a first-round RT-PCR was run on the TCR CDR3. TCRdb called the multiplex PCR reads again in MiXCR, with one record for every CDR3 protein. The table lists about 640,000 distinct CDR3 sequences, 13% to 15% of them singletons. Ophthalmopathy patients showed a Clinical Activity Score of at least 3, NOSPECS grade of at least 4 and duration under 3 months. PBMCs came from more than 8.5 ml fresh peripheral blood. The CDR3 loop spans 17 amino acids. The V segment lost 0 bases and the J segment 4 bases; nucleotides outside the gene matches: 8. CDR1 and CDR2 (germline): LGHNA, YSLEER. General study points: Ophthalmopathy cases were set apart from stable hyperthyroidism by a 13 V-J model. Progression to ophthalmopathy was predicted a median of 6.5 months early.

Comments on this clonotype: Its antigen is currently unknown.

This clonotype was obtained from a woman between 45 and 65 years old with Graves' ophthalmopathy. The genes are TRBV4-3 and TRBJ1-1, with 10 nucleotides matching TRBD1. The sequenced sample was blood. CDR3 loop: CASSQEGDRGLGTEAFF. DNA for the CDR3: TGCGCCAGCAGCCAAGAGGGGGACAGGGGTTTGGGCACTGAAGCTTTCTTT.